This is a list of T cell receptor beta chains from one sample in a study of blood T cell repertoires in COVID-19. Profiled with immunoSEQ multiplex PCR; TCRdb holds only in-frame clones, not every one. The table records about 180,000 clones, around 89% of them present only once. Sequences were obtained from peripheral blood. The receptor source for this set is a young woman with acute or convalescent COVID-19. Each CDR3 is given with its conserved first and last residue. Each record gives: V gene, D gene, J gene, clone size, CDR3 length, CDR3 DNA, CDR3 protein. A D gene is named only where the DNA matches it firmly. Rows may omit the clone size; those that give it use once, few, many or a size class.

TRBV9,NA,TRBJ2-1,NA,13,TGTGCCAGCGAACCTACTAGGATTTCTGAGCAGTTCTTC,CASEPTRISEQFF
TRBV19,NA,TRBJ2-7,NA,13,TGTGCCAGTAGTGCCAAACAGGGCCACGAGCAGTACTTC,CASSAKQGHEQYF
TRBV7-8,NA,TRBJ1-2,NA,15,TGTGCCAGCAGCAAAGACAGGATAGGGGTCGCTGGCTACACCTTC,CASSKDRIGVAGYTF
TRBV7-2,NA,TRBJ2-1,NA,13,TGTGCCAGCAGCTTAGCCAACGTGGGAGGGCAGTTCTTC,CASSLANVGGQFF
TRBV11-3,NA,TRBJ2-7,NA,15,TGTGCCAGCACCCCACGATTTGGGGGAGGCTACGAGCAGTACTTC,CASTPRFGGGYEQYF
TRBV15,TRBD1,TRBJ1-1,NA,15,TGTGCCACCAGGCGGCCAGGGGGCGCGGGAACTGAAGCTTTCTTT,CATRRPGGAGTEAFF
TRBV29-1,NA,TRBJ1-5,NA,13,TGCAGCGTAGGGGGGGCCGGCAATCAGCCCCAGCATTTT,CSVGGAGNQPQHF
TRBV7-8,NA,TRBJ1-6,once,16,TGTGCCAGCAGCTTAGCGTGGAGCTCCTATAATTCACCCCTCCACTTT,CASSLAWSSYNSPLHF
TRBV7-7,NA,TRBJ2-1,few,14,TGTGCTAGCAGCTTAGATCCCAAAGGGGGTGAGCAGTTCTTC,CASSLDPKGGEQFF
TRBV3-1/TRBV3-2,TRBD2,TRBJ2-3,NA,18,TGTGCCAGCAGCCAAGATAGTGGGGTAGCGGGAGCGGGAGATACGCAGTATTTT,CASSQDSGVAGAGDTQYF
TRBV10-2,NA,TRBJ2-7,NA,14,TGCGCCAGCAGTGAGCGAGCGCTTACCTACGAGCAGTACTTC,CASSERALTYEQYF
TRBV3-1/TRBV3-2,NA,TRBJ1-1,NA,12,TGTGCCAGCAGCGGAAACCAGGGGCGCGCTTTCTTT,CASSGNQGRAFF
TRBV4-2,NA,TRBJ2-3,NA,16,TGTGCCAGCAGCCAAGAAACACCCAGGGCCGGGGATACGCAGTATTTT,CASSQETPRAGDTQYF
TRBV5-4,NA,TRBJ2-7,NA,14,TGTGCCAGCAGCCACGGGAGTACTGGGTACGAGCAGTACTTC,CASSHGSTGYEQYF
TRBV6-5,TRBD1,TRBJ1-1,NA,14,TGTGCCAGCAGTTTAGACAGGGAGAACACTGAAGCTTTCTTT,CASSLDRENTEAFF
TRBV5-1,TRBD1,TRBJ1-2,NA,14,TGCGCCAGCAGCCGCCAGGGACAGGGAGATGGCTACACCTTC,CASSRQGQGDGYTF
TRBV28,NA,TRBJ2-3,NA,18,TGTGCCAGCAGGCCCATACAGGTGCGGTTTTCTAGCACAGATACGCAGTATTTT,CASRPIQVRFSSTDTQYF
TRBV5-5,NA,TRBJ1-2,NA,13,TGTGCCAGCAGCCAAGGGGCTTACTATGGCTACACCTTC,CASSQGAYYGYTF
TRBV28,NA,TRBJ1-6,once,13,TGTGCCAGCGGGACTATCCAATTTTCACCCCTCCACTTT,CASGTIQFSPLHF
TRBV6-1,TRBD2,TRBJ2-1,NA,18,TGTGCCAGCAGTGAATACGGACTAGCGGGAGGGAAGGGAAATGAGCAGTTCTTC,CASSEYGLAGGKGNEQFF
TRBV2,TRBD2,TRBJ2-7,NA,12,TGTGCCAGCGTTGGCGGGAGATACGAGCAGTACTTC,CASVGGRYEQYF
TRBV27,NA,TRBJ1-5,once,13,TGTGCCAGCAGTTTATCGCGTGTCCTACCCCAGCATTTT,CASSLSRVLPQHF
TRBV5-1,TRBD1,TRBJ2-3,NA,13,TGCGCCAGCAGTCCGGGACAGACAGATACGCAGTATTTT,CASSPGQTDTQYF
TRBV28,TRBD2,TRBJ2-5,NA,13,TGTGCCAGCAGGATGGTCGCTAGCGGACGACTCAACTTC,CASRMVASGRLNF
TRBV5-6,NA,TRBJ1-2,NA,14,TGTGCCAGCAGCTTTCCGGGTTTAAACTATGGCTACACCTTC,CASSFPGLNYGYTF
TRBV28,NA,TRBJ2-3,NA,15,TGTGCCAGCAGCGCGACCTCCGGGGGGCGACATACGCAGTATTTT,CASSATSGGRHTQYF
TRBV10-3,TRBD1,TRBJ1-5,NA,13,TGTGCCATCAGGGCACAGGGGAATCAGCCCCAGCATTTT,CAIRAQGNQPQHF
TRBV6-5,NA,TRBJ1-6,NA,15,TGTGCCAGCAGTAGGACCCTAGGGGATAATTCACCCCTCCACTTT,CASSRTLGDNSPLHF
TRBV5-1,NA,TRBJ1-3,few,14,TGCGCCAGCAGCTTGGGGCCGACTGGAAACACCATATATTTT,CASSLGPTGNTIYF
TRBV7-2,NA,TRBJ1-1,NA,12,TGTGCCAGCAGTTCGGCGGGCACTGAAGCTTTCTTT,CASSSAGTEAFF
TRBV5-5,NA,TRBJ1-6,once,15,TGTGCCAGCAGCTTGGGGAGCTCCTATAATTCACCCCTCCACTTT,CASSLGSSYNSPLHF
TRBV5-6,TRBD2,TRBJ2-7,NA,14,TGTGCCAGCAGCCCTAGCGGGAGGACGTACGAGCAGTACTTC,CASSPSGRTYEQYF
TRBV24-1,NA,TRBJ1-2,NA,13,TGTGCCACCAGTGGTGCGGAATCGGGAGGCTACACCTTC,CATSGAESGGYTF
TRBV6-5,TRBD2,TRBJ2-1,NA,16,TGTGCCAGCAGTTCCTTGACTAGCGGGAATCTCAATGAGCAGTTCTTC,CASSSLTSGNLNEQFF
TRBV27,NA,TRBJ2-1,NA,13,TGTGCCAGCCCCCGGGTCTACCGAAATGAGCAGTTCTTC,CASPRVYRNEQFF
TRBV7-8,NA,TRBJ1-2,once,14,TGTGCCAGCAGCTTGGGCAGTCTCAACTATGGCTACACCTTC,CASSLGSLNYGYTF
TRBV10-3,TRBD2,TRBJ2-1,once,13,TGTGCCGTCCAGCGGGAACGACTTTATGAGCAGTTCTTC,CAVQRERLYEQFF
TRBV15,NA,TRBJ2-5,once,14,TGTGCCACCAGCAGAGTCCGGTCCCAAGAGACCCAGTACTTC,CATSRVRSQETQYF
TRBV28,TRBD1,TRBJ1-2,few,15,TGTGCCAGCAGCCTTACTTCGACAGGGGGTCGAGGCTACACCTTC,CASSLTSTGGRGYTF
TRBV2,NA,TRBJ1-2,NA,12,TGTGCCAGCATCCTACAGGGAAATGGCTACACCTTC,CASILQGNGYTF
TRBV11-3,NA,TRBJ2-1,NA,13,TGTGCCAGCAGCTCGGGACTGTACAATGAGCAGTTCTTC,CASSSGLYNEQFF
TRBV2,TRBD1,TRBJ2-7,NA,13,TGTGCCACAAGACAGGGTAGCTCCTACGAGCAGTACTTC,CATRQGSSYEQYF
TRBV24-1,NA,TRBJ2-3,NA,12,TGTGCCACTCAGCGGAGCACAGATACGCAGTATTTT,CATQRSTDTQYF
TRBV11-3,NA,TRBJ1-6,NA,14,TGTGCCAGCAGCTTAACAGGGCTTAATTCACCCCTCCACTTT,CASSLTGLNSPLHF
TRBV18,NA,TRBJ1-4,few,15,TGTGCCAGCTCACCATCTACAGGTTTTGATGAAAAACTGTTTTTT,CASSPSTGFDEKLFF
TRBV30,TRBD1,TRBJ2-2,once,17,TGTGCCTGGAGTATTCGCGGGACAGGGCGCTTGGCCGGGGAGCTGTTTTTT,CAWSIRGTGRLAGELFF
TRBV18,NA,TRBJ1-1,NA,14,TGTGCCAGCTCACGGAAAACCAGGGACACTGAAGCTTTCTTT,CASSRKTRDTEAFF
TRBV6-5,TRBD1,TRBJ1-1,few,13,TGTGCCAGCAGACGACAGGGAAACACTGAAGCTTTCTTT,CASRRQGNTEAFF
TRBV6-5,TRBD1,TRBJ1-5,NA,15,TGTGCCAGCAGACCCACAGGGGGGAGCAATCAGCCCCAGCATTTT,CASRPTGGSNQPQHF
TRBV13,TRBD2,TRBJ2-7,NA,15,TGTGCCAGCAGCGCCCGGACTAGCGGAGACTACGAGCAGTACTTC,CASSARTSGDYEQYF
TRBV18,TRBD2,TRBJ2-1,NA,16,TGTGCCAGCTCACCACTAGCGGGAGGGCCGGTCAATGAGCAGTTCTTC,CASSPLAGGPVNEQFF
TRBV5-1,TRBD1,TRBJ1-4,few,14,TGCGCCAGCAGCTCCAGGGGGCAGGATGAAAAACTGTTTTTT,CASSSRGQDEKLFF
TRBV3-1/TRBV3-2,NA,TRBJ2-2,NA,15,TGTGCCAGCAGCCCCGTTTTAGCGAACACCGGGGAGCTGTTTTTT,CASSPVLANTGELFF
TRBV9,NA,TRBJ2-3,NA,15,TGTGCCAGCAGCGTAGGGACAGCGGGAACAGATACGCAGTATTTT,CASSVGTAGTDTQYF
TRBV4-2,TRBD1,TRBJ1-3,NA,15,TGTGCCAGCAGCCAAGCCGGGACAGGGGGGAACACCATATATTTT,CASSQAGTGGNTIYF
TRBV12-5,NA,TRBJ1-4,NA,14,TGTGCTAGTCGCGAGGACAGAACTAATGAAAAACTGTTTTTT,CASREDRTNEKLFF
TRBV5-5,NA,TRBJ2-7,NA,15,TGTGCCAGCAGCCCCATCGGGTTCAATCTCTACGAGCAGTACTTC,CASSPIGFNLYEQYF
TRBV27,NA,TRBJ1-6,NA,18,TGTGCCAGCACCAAAGGGGCGCCCGGTAACAGGCCGCATTCACCCCTCCACTTT,CASTKGAPGNRPHSPLHF